This TCR beta chain derives from a study of T cell changes during pregnancy in multiple sclerosis. Trimming shortened V by 5 bases and J by 1 base, and 14 bases separated the two germline ends. This CDR3 is built from 15 residues. Germline V lookup: CDR1 SGDLS, CDR2 YYNGEE. This table comes from immunoSEQ multiplex PCR, and its TCRdb copy is limited to in-frame clones, with some not included. This table holds around 70,000 clones, approximately 90% found once. The sample consisted of peripheral blood, taken in the second trimester of pregnancy. The sequence derives from a female donor in good health, enrolled as a control in a pregnancy study. The V and J genes are TRBV9 and TRBJ2-3; tentative D call: TRBD2 (6 bases). The CDR3 coding sequence is TGTGCCAGCAGTGCCGTAGGAGGGGGCACAGATACGCAGTATTTT. It translates to CASSAVGGGTDTQYF.